The rows below give T cell receptor beta chains drawn from one sample of a study of identical twins. TCRdb reanalysed the 5' RACE reads using MiXCR and keeps one entry per CDR3 protein. Here the sample spans some 300,000 distinct CDR3 sequences, 9% to 15% being singletons. This same sample was also part of a study on yellow fever vaccine responses in identical twins.

Source material: CD8+ T cells sorted from blood. These receptors came from a woman aged 18-29 years in good health. CDR3s include the opening cysteine and the closing phenylalanine or tryptophan. A D gene is named only where the DNA matches it firmly. The listing skips clone size in some rows; elsewhere it reads once, few, many or a size class.

size	V	J	D	CDR3	DNA
few	TRBV2	TRBJ1-1	.	CASSETGRNTEAFF	TGTGCCAGCAGTGAGACTGGGAGGAACACTGAAGCTTTCTTT
.	TRBV29-1	TRBJ2-1	TRBD2	CSVPGLAGSYNEQFF	TGCAGCGTCCCCGGACTAGCGGGTTCCTACAATGAGCAGTTCTTC
few	TRBV27	TRBJ2-7	.	CASSVRGATYEQYF	TGTGCCAGCAGTGTCCGAGGGGCGACCTACGAGCAGTACTTC
.	TRBV14	TRBJ1-2	.	CASSQQGTYGYTF	TGTGCCAGCAGCCAACAGGGGACCTATGGCTACACCTTC
.	TRBV27	TRBJ2-1	TRBD1	CASSAPGQGIDEQFF	TGTGCCAGCAGTGCACCGGGACAGGGTATCGATGAGCAGTTCTTC
few	TRBV2	TRBJ2-1	TRBD2	CASGLAGTIPSYNEQFF	TGTGCCAGCGGACTAGCGGGAACAATTCCCTCCTACAATGAGCAGTTCTTC
few	TRBV12-3/TRBV12-4	TRBJ1-1	TRBD1	CASSPGGVEAFF	TGTGCCAGCAGTCCAGGGGGGGTTGAAGCTTTCTTT
few	TRBV20-1	TRBJ1-1	.	CSAFLTVNTEAFF	TGCAGTGCTTTTTTGACAGTGAACACTGAAGCTTTCTTT
few	TRBV27	TRBJ2-2	TRBD2	CATKRGGSAGELFF	TGTGCCACCAAGCGGGGGGGCAGCGCCGGGGAGCTGTTTTTT
many	TRBV5-1	TRBJ2-7	.	CASSLDGISYEQYF	TGCGCCAGCAGCTTGGACGGGATCTCCTACGAGCAGTACTTC
.	TRBV29-1	TRBJ2-1	.	CSVEEGEEYNEQFF	TGCAGCGTTGAAGAGGGGGAAGAGTACAATGAGCAGTTCTTC
few	TRBV15	TRBJ2-3	TRBD1	CATSRARAGTGPTDTQYF	TGTGCCACCAGCAGAGCGCGGGCCGGGACAGGACCCACAGATACGCAGTATTTT
few	TRBV4-1	TRBJ1-6	.	CASSQERRDSTNSPLHF	TGCGCCAGCAGCCAAGAGCGCAGGGATAGTACAAATTCACCCCTCCACTTT
few	TRBV6-5	TRBJ1-5	.	CASSSTNQPQHF	TGTGCCAGCAGTTCTACAAACCAGCCCCAGCATTTT
many	TRBV5-1	TRBJ1-5	TRBD1	CARQGALNQPQHF	TGCGCCAGACAGGGGGCATTGAATCAGCCCCAGCATTTT
.	TRBV28	TRBJ2-1	.	CASGMGFPNEQFF	TGTGCCAGCGGCATGGGATTTCCAAATGAGCAGTTCTTC
.	TRBV15	TRBJ1-1	.	CATSPGGWNTEAFF	TGTGCCACCAGCCCCGGAGGATGGAACACTGAAGCTTTCTTT
few	TRBV28	TRBJ1-2	.	CASRVLESNYGYTF	TGTGCCAGCAGAGTCTTGGAGAGTAACTATGGCTACACCTTC
few	TRBV28	TRBJ2-3	TRBD2	CASSSPFRTSGTDTQYF	TGTGCCAGCAGTTCCCCCTTTCGGACTAGCGGTACAGATACGCAGTATTTT
.	TRBV27	TRBJ2-7	.	CASSPVGTYSYEQYF	TGTGCCAGCAGTCCCGTAGGGACTTACTCCTACGAGCAGTACTTC